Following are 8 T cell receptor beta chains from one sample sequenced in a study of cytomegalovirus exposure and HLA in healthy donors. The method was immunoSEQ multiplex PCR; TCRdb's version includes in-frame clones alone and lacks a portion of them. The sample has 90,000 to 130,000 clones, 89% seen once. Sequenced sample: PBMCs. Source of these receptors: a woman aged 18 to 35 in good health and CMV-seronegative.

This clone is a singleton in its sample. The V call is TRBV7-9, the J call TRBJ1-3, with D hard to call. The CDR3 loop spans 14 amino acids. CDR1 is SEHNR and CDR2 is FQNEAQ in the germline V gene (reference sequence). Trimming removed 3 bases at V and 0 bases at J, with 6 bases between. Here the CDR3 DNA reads TGTGCCAGCAGCTTTTTACTCTCTGGAAACACCATATATTTT. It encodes CASSFLLSGNTIYF.

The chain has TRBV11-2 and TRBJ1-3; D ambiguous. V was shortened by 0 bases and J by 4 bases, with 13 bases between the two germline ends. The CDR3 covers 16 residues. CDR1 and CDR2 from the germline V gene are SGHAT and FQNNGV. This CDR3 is CASSLDHGQAGNTIYF. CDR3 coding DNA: TGTGCCAGCAGCTTAGATCACGGCCAGGCCGGAAACACCATATATTTT.

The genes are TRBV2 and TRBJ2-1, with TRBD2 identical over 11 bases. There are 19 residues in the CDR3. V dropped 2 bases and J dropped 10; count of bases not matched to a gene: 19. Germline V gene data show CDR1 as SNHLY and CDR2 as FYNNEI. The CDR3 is CASSESAQELAGVPGEQFF. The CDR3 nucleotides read TGTGCCAGCAGTGAATCGGCTCAGGAACTAGCGGGGGTGCCGGGGGAGCAGTTCTTC.

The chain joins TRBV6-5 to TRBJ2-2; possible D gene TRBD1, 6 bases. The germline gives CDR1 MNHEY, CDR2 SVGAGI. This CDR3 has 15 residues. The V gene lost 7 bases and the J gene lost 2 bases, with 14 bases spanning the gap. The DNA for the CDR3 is TGTGCCAGCAACATAGGGGGTCCCAACACCGGGGAGCTGTTTTTT. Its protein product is CASNIGGPNTGELFF.

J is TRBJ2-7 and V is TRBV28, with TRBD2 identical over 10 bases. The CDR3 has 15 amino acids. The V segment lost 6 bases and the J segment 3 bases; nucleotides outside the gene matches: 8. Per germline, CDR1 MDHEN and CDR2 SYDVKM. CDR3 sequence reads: CASSSKREGLYEQYF. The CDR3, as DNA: TGTGCCAGCAGCAGCAAGCGGGAGGGCCTCTACGAGCAGTACTTC.

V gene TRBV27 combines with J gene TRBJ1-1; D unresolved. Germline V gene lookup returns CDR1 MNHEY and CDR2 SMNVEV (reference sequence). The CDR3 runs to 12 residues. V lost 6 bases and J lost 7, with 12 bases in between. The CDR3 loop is CASSLVSGEAFF. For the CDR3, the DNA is TGTGCCAGCAGCCTCGTCTCGGGTGAAGCTTTCTTT.

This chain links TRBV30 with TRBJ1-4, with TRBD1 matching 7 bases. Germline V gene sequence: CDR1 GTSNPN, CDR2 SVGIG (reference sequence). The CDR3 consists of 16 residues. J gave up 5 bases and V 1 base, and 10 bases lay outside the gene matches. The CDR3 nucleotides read TGTGCCTGGAGTGAAAAGACAGGGTATAAGAATGAAAAACTGTTTTTT. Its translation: CAWSEKTGYKNEKLFF.

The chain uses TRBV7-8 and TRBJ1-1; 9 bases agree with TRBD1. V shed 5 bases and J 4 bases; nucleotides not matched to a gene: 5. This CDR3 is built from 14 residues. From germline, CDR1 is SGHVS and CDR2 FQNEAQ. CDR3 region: CASSILDRGTEAFF. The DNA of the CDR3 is TGTGCCAGCAGCATATTGGACAGGGGCACTGAAGCTTTCTTT.